This paragraph reports one T cell receptor beta chain. The antigen remains unidentified. This record belongs to a study of cytomegalovirus exposure and HLA in healthy donors. Study as a whole: Per a later analysis, the roughly 680 first-cohort and 110 or so validation repertoires shared one platform. Study-level findings and limits: Three chains tied to CMV proved CMV antigen-specific in vitro. High sensitivity and specificity were reportedly achieved when the classifier diagnosed cytomegalovirus status.

Sequencing used immunoSEQ multiplex PCR; TCRdb keeps in-frame clones, though not all of them. In the table there are fewer than 250,000 clones, over 75% of which are singletons. The origin of this receptor is a woman aged 18-29 years in good health and CMV-seropositive. Input material: PBMCs.

DNA of the CDR3: TGTGCCAGCAGTACAGGGGGGTCGGACGAGCAGTACTTC. Translating gives CASSTGGSDEQYF. The chain carries TRBV6-5 and TRBJ2-7, with 8 bases that match TRBD1. Germline CDR1 MNHEY, CDR2 SVGAGI. V shed 5 bases, J shed 5 bases, and the junction held 5 bases outside the gene matches. The CDR3 covers 13 residues.